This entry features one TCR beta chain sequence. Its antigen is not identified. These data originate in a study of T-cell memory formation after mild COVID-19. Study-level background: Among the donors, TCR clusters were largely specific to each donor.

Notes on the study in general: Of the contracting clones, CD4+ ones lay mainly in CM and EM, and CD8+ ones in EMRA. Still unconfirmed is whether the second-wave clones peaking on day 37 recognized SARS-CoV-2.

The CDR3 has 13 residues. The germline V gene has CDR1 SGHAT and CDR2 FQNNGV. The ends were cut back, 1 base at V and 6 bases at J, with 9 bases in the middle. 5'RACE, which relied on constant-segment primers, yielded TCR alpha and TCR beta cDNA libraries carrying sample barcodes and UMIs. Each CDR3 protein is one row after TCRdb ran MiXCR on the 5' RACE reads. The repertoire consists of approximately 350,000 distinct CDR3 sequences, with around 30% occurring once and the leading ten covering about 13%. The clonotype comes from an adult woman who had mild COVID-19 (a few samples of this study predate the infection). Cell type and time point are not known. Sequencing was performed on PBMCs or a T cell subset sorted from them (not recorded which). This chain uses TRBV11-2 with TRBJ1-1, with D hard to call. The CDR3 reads CASSLAGIAEAFF. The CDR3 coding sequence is TGTGCCAGCAGCTTAGCCGGAATCGCTGAAGCTTTCTTT.